These 17 T cell receptor beta chains were all obtained from the same sample, sequenced in a study of blood T cell repertoires in COVID-19. This table comes from immunoSEQ multiplex PCR, and its TCRdb copy is limited to in-frame clones, with some not included. The sample lists approximately 200,000 clones; approximately 82% were seen once. The sequenced material came from peripheral blood. Receptor source: a human donor with acute or convalescent COVID-19. The donor label of this sample is uncertain.

This clone was detected once. The CDR3 sequence: CASSSGGTQYF. CDR3 in DNA: TGTGCCAGCAGCTCGGGGGGTACGCAGTATTTT. The chain recombines TRBV11-2 with TRBJ2-3, with 7 nucleotides matching TRBD2. The ends lost 4 bases at V and 8 bases at J; junction bases unmatched: 0. CDR1 is SGHAT and CDR2 is FQNNGV in the germline V gene. The CDR3 sequence is 11 residues long.

The chain is built from TRBV15 and TRBJ2-7; D is unclear. The CDR3 is 14 amino acids. The germline gives CDR1 LNHNV, CDR2 YYDKDF (reference sequence). Trimming removed 4 bases at V and 2 bases at J, with 12 bases between. CDR3 protein: CATSKGGPTYEQYF. The CDR3, as DNA: TGTGCCACCAGCAAAGGTGGGCCGACCTACGAGCAGTACTTC. Using reference TRBV15 and TRBJ2-7 for the parts outside the CDR3, the full variable domain is DAMVIQNPRYQVTQFGKPVTLSCSQTLNHNVMYWYQQKSSQAPKLLFHYYDKDFNNEADTPDNFQSRRPNTSFCFLDIRSPGLGDTAMYLCATSKGGPTYEQYFGPGTRLTVT.

This chain joins TRBV5-1 and TRBJ2-1; D possibly corresponds to TRBD2 (5 bases). Trimming removed 0 bases from V and 4 bases from J, with 11 bases in between. Germline V CDR1 and CDR2: SGHRS, YFSETQ. The CDR3 extends over 15 amino acids. CDR3 nucleotide sequence: TGCGCCAGCAGCTTGGGTGGGAGTTTGTACAATGAGCAGTTCTTC. This encodes CASSLGGSLYNEQFF.

This clone has a count of ten or more. The V and J genes are TRBV3-1 (or the pseudogene TRBV3-2) and TRBJ2-1; D remains ambiguous. Germline V lookup: CDR1 LGHDT, CDR2 YNNKEL (reference sequence). This CDR3 contains 12 residues. V lost 1 base, J lost 6 bases, and 4 bases lay in between. This CDR3 is CASSQGGNEQFF. CDR3 DNA sequence: TGTGCCAGCAGCCAAGGAGGCAATGAGCAGTTCTTC.

In this sample, this clone turned up once. The chain uses TRBV15 and TRBJ2-7; D may be TRBD2 (7 bases). Between the trimmed V and J ends, which lost 1 base and 5 bases, there was a span of 21 bases. From germline, CDR1 is LNHNV and CDR2 YYDKDF (reference sequence). The CDR3 loop spans 17 amino acids. The CDR3 reads CATSRGMGGAFRDEQYF. As DNA, the CDR3 is TGTGCCACCAGCAGAGGAATGGGGGGGGCCTTTCGGGACGAGCAGTACTTC.

The gene calls are TRBV2 and TRBJ1-5; 9 nucleotides agree with TRBD1. Germline V lookup: CDR1 SNHLY, CDR2 FYNNEI. The CDR3 is 17 residues long. With V trimmed by 4 bases and J by 7 bases, 14 bases remained unmatched. The CDR3 DNA sequence: TGTGCCAGCAGTGGAGGATTGACAGGGGGTCCGGCACAGCCCCAGCATTTT. Amino acids: CASSGGLTGGPAQPQHF.

V gene TRBV29-1 combines with J gene TRBJ2-2; 10 bases fit TRBD1. Unmatched junction bases numbered 10, after V lost 7 bases and J lost 5 bases. The germline V gene encodes CDR1 SQVTM and CDR2 ANQGSEA. The CDR3 contains 15 residues. The CDR3 nucleotides are TGCAGCGCCTACAGGGACAGGGGTTTTACCGGGGAGCTGTTTTTT. Translating it yields CSAYRDRGFTGELFF.

The chain is built from TRBV12-5 and TRBJ1-3; 7 positions agree with TRBD1. This CDR3 contains 18 residues. Looked up from germline, CDR1 is LGHNT and CDR2 is FRNRAP. With V trimmed by 1 base and J by 1 base, 10 bases remained unmatched. CDR3 loop: CASGLGTGTAISGNTIYF. In nucleotides, the CDR3 is TGTGCTAGTGGTTTGGGCACCGGGACAGCCATTTCTGGAAACACCATATATTTT.

V usage is TRBV27 and J usage is TRBJ1-2; weak D call: TRBD1 (5 bases). CDR3 size: 15 residues. CDR1 MNHEY and CDR2 SMNVEV come from the germline V gene (reference sequence). V was clipped by 0 bases and J by 5 bases, with 13 bases between them. The CDR3 reads CASSLSIGARYGYTF. The CDR3 DNA follows: TGTGCCAGCAGTTTATCAATAGGGGCGCGGTATGGCTACACCTTC.

The chain uses TRBV27 and TRBJ1-1; D gene ambiguous. CDR1 is MNHEY and CDR2 is SMNVEV in the germline V gene (reference sequence). This CDR3 comprises 14 residues. The V and J ends lost 1 base and 2 bases respectively, with 8 bases between them. CDR3 region: CASSLFPRNTEAFF. DNA for the CDR3: TGTGCCAGCAGTTTATTTCCCAGAAACACTGAAGCTTTCTTT.

The chain uses TRBV27 and TRBJ2-1, with a possible D match to TRBD2 (6 bases). The V end was cut by 2 bases, the J end by 0 bases, with 14 bases between. The CDR3 totals 17 residues. Germline V lookup: CDR1 MNHEY, CDR2 SMNVEV (reference sequence). DNA for the CDR3: TGTGCCAGCAGTTTACATAGACGGGGGAGCTCCTACAATGAGCAGTTCTTC. It translates to CASSLHRRGSSYNEQFF.

This clone showed up just a few times. The genes are TRBV2 and TRBJ1-5, with 10 bases matching TRBD1. V dropped 6 bases and J dropped 6; count of bases not matched to a gene: 5. The CDR3 extends over 14 amino acids. Per germline, CDR1 SNHLY and CDR2 FYNNEI. The CDR3 DNA reads TGTGCCAGCAGGGGGACAGGGGCGAGTCAGCCCCAGCATTTT. Translated: CASRGTGASQPQHF.

The CDR3 region has the DNA TGTGCCAGCAGTTTACGGGGACTAGCGGGAGCTGGGGCCAACGTCCTGACTTTC. Its protein is CASSLRGLAGAGANVLTF. This chain joins TRBV28 and TRBJ2-6; TRBD2 aligns across 14 bases. The trim removed 2 bases at V and 2 bases at J, leaving 2 bases unmatched. From germline, CDR1 is MDHEN and CDR2 SYDVKM. The CDR3 has 18 amino acids.

V is TRBV7-9 and J is TRBJ2-3, with 9 bases identical to TRBD2. The CDR3 is 16 amino acids. The junction had 2 bases not matched to a gene; V was cut back by 1 base and J by 0 bases. Germline loops: CDR1 SEHNR, CDR2 FQNEAQ (reference sequence). As DNA, the CDR3 is TGTGCCAGCAGCTTAGGTGCGGGAGGGAGCACAGATACGCAGTATTTT. It yields the protein CASSLGAGGSTDTQYF. The full variable domain, in which reference TRBV7-9 and TRBJ2-3 provide the parts outside the CDR3, is DTGVSQNPRHKITKRGQNVTFRCDPISEHNRLYWYRQTLGQGPEFLTYFQNEAQLEKSRLLSDRFSAERPKGSFSTLEIQRTEQGDSAMYLCASSLGAGGSTDTQYFGPGTRLTVL.

This chain connects TRBV11-3 to TRBJ2-3; D might be TRBD1 (5 bases). V was shortened by 0 bases and J by 8 bases, with 15 bases between the two germline ends. CDR3 size: 15 residues. CDR1 is SGHNT, CDR2 YENEEA, per germline. CDR3 DNA sequence: TGTGCCAGCAGCTTAGAAGCTCAGGGATATGGTACGCAGTATTTT. It codes for CASSLEAQGYGTQYF.

As regards this clone: The same CDR3 arises from other DNA sequences in this sample as well. DNA for the CDR3: TGTGCCAGCAGCGTCGGGGGTGGCAATCAGCCCCAGCATTTT. It specifies CASSVGGGNQPQHF. The chain joins TRBV9 to TRBJ1-5; D may be TRBD1 (5 bases). CDR3 size: 14 residues. Germline V gives CDR1 SGDLS, CDR2 YYNGEE. Trimming cost V 2 bases and J 2 bases, with 8 bases left between them.

CDR3 loop: CASKAGGANTGELFF. DNA of the CDR3: TGTGCCAGTAAAGCGGGAGGCGCGAACACCGGGGAGCTGTTTTTT. The chain uses TRBV19 and TRBJ2-2; 9 positions agree with TRBD2. Germline assignment: CDR1 LNHDA and CDR2 SQIVND (reference sequence). The CDR3 runs 15 residues. The junction had 3 bases not matched to a gene; V was cut back by 7 bases and J by 0 bases.